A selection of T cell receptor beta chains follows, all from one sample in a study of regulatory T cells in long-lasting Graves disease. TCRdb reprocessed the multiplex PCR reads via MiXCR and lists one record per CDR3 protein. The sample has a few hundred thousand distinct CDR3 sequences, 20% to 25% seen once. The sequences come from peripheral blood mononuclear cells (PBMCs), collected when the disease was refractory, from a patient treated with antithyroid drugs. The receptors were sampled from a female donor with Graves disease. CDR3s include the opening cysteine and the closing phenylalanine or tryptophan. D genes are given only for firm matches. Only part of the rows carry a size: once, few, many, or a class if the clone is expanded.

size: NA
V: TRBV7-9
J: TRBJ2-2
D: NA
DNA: TGTGCCAGCAGCTTAACAGAAGACACCGGGGAGCTGTTTTTT
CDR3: CASSLTEDTGELFF

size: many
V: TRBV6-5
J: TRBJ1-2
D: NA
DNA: TGTGCCAGCAGTTACTCGAGGTCCCAGGCTGGCGGCTACACCTTC
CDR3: CASSYSRSQAGGYTF

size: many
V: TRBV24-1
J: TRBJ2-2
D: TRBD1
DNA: TGTGCCACCAGTGATCTTTACAGGGGCCATAACACCGGGGAGCTGTTTTTT
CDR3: CATSDLYRGHNTGELFF

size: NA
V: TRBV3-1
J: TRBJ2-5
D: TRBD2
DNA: TGTGCCAGCAGCCATAATTGGGGAAGCGGGGAAGAGACCCAGTACTTC
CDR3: CASSHNWGSGEETQYF

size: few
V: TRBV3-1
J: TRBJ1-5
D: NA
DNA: TGTGCCAGCAGCCAAGGACCCCTACAAAGTCAGCCCCAGCATTTT
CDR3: CASSQGPLQSQPQHF

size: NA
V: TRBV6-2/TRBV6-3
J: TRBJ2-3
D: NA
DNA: TGTGCCAGCAGTAAGGCTCTAGGGGGGCGCGCAAGCACAGATACGCAGTATTTT
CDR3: CASSKALGGRASTDTQYF

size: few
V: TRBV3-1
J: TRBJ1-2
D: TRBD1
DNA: TGTGCCAGCAGCCAAGACCGGGGACAGGCTTATGGCTACACCTTC
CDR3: CASSQDRGQAYGYTF

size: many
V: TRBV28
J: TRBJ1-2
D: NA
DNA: TGTGCCAGCAGGACGGTCGGGGGAGGGTATGGCTACACCTTC
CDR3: CASRTVGGGYGYTF

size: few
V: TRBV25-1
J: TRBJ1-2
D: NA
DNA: TGTGCCAGCAGTGGCCCACAGGGAAATTATGGCTACACCTTC
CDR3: CASSGPQGNYGYTF

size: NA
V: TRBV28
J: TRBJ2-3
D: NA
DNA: TGTGCCAGCAGTCTGGACACCTCCACAGATACGCAGTATTTT
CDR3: CASSLDTSTDTQYF

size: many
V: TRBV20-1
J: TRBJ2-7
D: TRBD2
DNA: TGCAGTGCGCGAGCGGGAGCCCGACCCTACGAGCAGTACTTC
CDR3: CSARAGARPYEQYF

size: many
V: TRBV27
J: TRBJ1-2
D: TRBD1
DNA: TGTGCCAGCAGTTGGGGTGGACAGGGGGCAGGCTACACCTTC
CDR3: CASSWGGQGAGYTF

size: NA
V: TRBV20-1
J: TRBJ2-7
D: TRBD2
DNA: TGCAGTACTAGAGATCAAGCGGGACTAGCGGGGGACCCCTACGAGCAGTACTTC
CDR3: CSTRDQAGLAGDPYEQYF

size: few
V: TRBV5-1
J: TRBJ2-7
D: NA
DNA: TGCGCCAGCAGCTGGGCCCCCGGACAGAGCTACGGGCAGTACTTC
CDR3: CASSWAPGQSYGQYF

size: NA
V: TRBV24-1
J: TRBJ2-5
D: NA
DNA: TGTGCCACCAAGAAGGAAGAGACCCAGTACTTC
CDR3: CATKKEETQYF

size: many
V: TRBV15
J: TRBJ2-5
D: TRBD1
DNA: TGTGCCACCAGCATGAGCATTGGGACAGGGGGGACCCAGTACTTC
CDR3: CATSMSIGTGGTQYF

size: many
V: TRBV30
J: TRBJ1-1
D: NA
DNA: TGTGCCTGGAGTCCGGGGGGAAGGACTGAAGCTTTCTTT
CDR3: CAWSPGGRTEAFF

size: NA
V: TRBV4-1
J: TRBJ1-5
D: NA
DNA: TGCACCAGCAGCCAAGATTCAGGGATGGGTCAGCCCCAGCATTTT
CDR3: CTSSQDSGMGQPQHF